Listed here are 8 T cell receptor beta chains from one sample, sequenced in a study of cytomegalovirus exposure and HLA in healthy donors. Both 60 Vbeta primers and 13 Jbeta primers went into the PCR. Assay used: immunoSEQ multiplex PCR; TCRdb lists only in-frame clones, some missing. This sample has over 200,000 clones, with 78% found just once. The sequencing sample was made of PBMCs. All receptors come from a male donor in good health and CMV-seronegative.

This clone was seen only once. The V gene is TRBV7-2, the J gene TRBJ2-1; no firm D call. This CDR3 spans 15 amino acids. Germline V gene sequence: CDR1 SGHTA, CDR2 FQGNSA. V lost 3 bases to trimming and J lost 0 bases, with 9 bases between them. The CDR3 DNA reads TGTGCCAGCAGCTTCGCAGGCAGCTCCTACAATGAGCAGTTCTTC. Translation: CASSFAGSSYNEQFF.

J is TRBJ2-4 and V is TRBV18; the match to TRBD2 covers 9 bases. Losses at the gene ends were 6 bases for V and 0 bases for J; bases not matched to a gene: 3. This CDR3 spans 15 amino acids. CDR1 and CDR2 (germline): KGHSH, LQKENI. Here the CDR3 DNA reads TGTGCCAGCTCCCCTAGCGGGGTAGCCAAAAACATTCAGTACTTC. Translated: CASSPSGVAKNIQYF.

The V and J genes are TRBV7-9 and TRBJ2-7; 8 bases are shared with TRBD2. The trim removed 3 bases at V and 3 bases at J, leaving 7 bases unmatched. Looked up from germline, CDR1 is SEHNR and CDR2 is FQNEAQ (reference sequence). The length of the CDR3 is 15 residues. The CDR3 nucleotides are TGTGCCAGCAGCTTTTCCCGCGGGAGGATCTACGAGCAGTACTTC. The encoded protein is CASSFSRGRIYEQYF.

The chain links TRBV15 to TRBJ2-3; D might be TRBD2 (5 bases). Trimming pared 7 bases from V and 0 bases from J, leaving 23 bases between. The CDR3 sequence is 18 residues long. Germline CDR1 and CDR2: LNHNV and YYDKDF (reference sequence). CDR3 in DNA: TGTGCCACCAACGAACCTCATAGGGAGTCTTCTAGCACAGATACGCAGTATTTT. This codes for CATNEPHRESSSTDTQYF.

This clone was counted a single time. The V gene is TRBV7-6, the J gene TRBJ2-3; D may be TRBD2 (6 bases). Between the trimmed V and J ends, which lost 4 bases and 1 base, there was a span of 15 bases. Germline values: CDR1 SGHVS, CDR2 FNYEAQ. The CDR3 totals 16 residues. CDR3 sequence reads: CASSSRLQRGTDTQYF. Written as DNA, the CDR3 is TGTGCCAGCAGCTCGCGCCTACAGCGGGGCACAGATACGCAGTATTTT.

The V call is TRBV19, the J call TRBJ1-6, with a tentative D call TRBD1 (5 bases). Trimming took 6 bases from V and 7 from J, leaving 16 bases between them. The germline gives CDR1 LNHDA, CDR2 SQIVND (reference sequence). This CDR3 comprises 15 residues. The CDR3 is CASRSIGGENSPLHF. The CDR3 nucleotides are TGTGCCAGTAGAAGTATCGGAGGGGAGAATTCACCCCTCCACTTT.

The chain recombines TRBV7-9 with TRBJ2-7; 8 nucleotides agree with TRBD1. Germline V gives CDR1 SEHNR, CDR2 FQNEAQ (reference sequence). V was pared by 0 bases and J by 6 bases, with 4 bases of the junction left unmatched. The CDR3 length is 14 residues. The CDR3 region is CASSLAWTGREQYF. The DNA for the CDR3 is TGTGCCAGCAGCTTAGCCTGGACAGGGCGCGAGCAGTACTTC.

V and J are TRBV6-1 and TRBJ2-7; maybe TRBD1 (5 bases). Germline V gives CDR1 MNHNS, CDR2 SASEGT. V gave up 0 bases and J gave up 2 bases, with 17 bases separating them. The CDR3 has 17 amino acids. CDR3 sequence: CASSEAMTRQPTYEQYF. CDR3 in DNA: TGTGCCAGCAGTGAAGCGATGACTCGACAGCCTACCTACGAGCAGTACTTC.